The source of this T cell receptor (beta chain) is a study of tumor and adjacent non-tumor tissue in lung cancer. Background on the study: Some 4.2 million productive TCRbeta reads were obtained per sample on average. Study findings and constraints: Higher tumor TCR diversity was associated with shorter survival. Tumor tissue had significantly higher TCR diversity than normal lung.

The CDR3 is 11 residues long. Per the germline V gene, CDR1 is MNHNY and CDR2 is SVGAGI (reference sequence). This sample's RNA came from whole unsorted tissue. This non-tumor lung sample came from over 3 cm beyond the tumor edge. About this clonotype itself: Its antigen is currently unknown. At one boundary the junction diverges from the germline segment, which might be a read error.

Three rounds of nested PCR, following a modified ARM-PCR protocol, produced the TCRbeta library. TCRdb ran MiXCR on the multiplex PCR reads and lists one entry per CDR3 protein. The sample records tens of thousands of distinct CDR3 sequences, around two thirds being singletons. J is TRBJ2-5 and V is TRBV6-6; D is unclear. Sequenced: distant non-tumor lung tissue. The sequence was obtained from a man aged 65 to 85 with non-small cell lung cancer. The CDR3 loop is CVSTRGETQYF. DNA for the CDR3: TGTGTCAGCACCAGAGGCGAGACCCAGTACTTC.